This T cell receptor (beta chain) was retrieved from a study of blood T cell repertoires in COVID-19. Study context: Acute-phase and convalescent COVID-19 samples originated in the United States, Italy and Spain. T cells, B-cell-depleted T cells, or PBMCs provided the cDNA or gDNA that served as material.

As processed by the authors: Amplification with reference gene primers provided the estimates of nucleated cell counts. Sequenced by immunoSEQ multiplex PCR; TCRdb stores in-frame clones only, minus some. The D gene and trimming were derived from the DNA, and the V and J assignments and clone size from that table. The top ten clones hold less than 50% of a sample with 26,000 or so clones, around four fifths of them seen once. The CDR3 extends over 16 amino acids. Germline V gene data show CDR1 as KGHSH and CDR2 as LQKENI. The V and J ends lost 2 bases and 4 bases respectively, with 17 bases between them.

The receptor was derived from a man between 65 and 85 years old with acute or convalescent COVID-19. This chain links TRBV18 with TRBJ1-1, with D unresolved. Sequencing was performed on peripheral blood. The CDR3 bases are TGTGCCAGCTCACCAAGGGATGGAGGCGGCTCCACTGAAGCTTTCTTT. It translates to CASSPRDGGGSTEAFF.